These T cell receptor beta chains were read from a single sample in a study of shared clonotypes between healthy human individuals. The protocol was immunoSEQ multiplex PCR, while the TCRdb copy is restricted to in-frame clones and leaves out a portion. The table records roughly 2.5 million clones, approximately 90% of them present only once. Sequenced input: naive CD4+ T cells sorted from blood. The receptors come from a man younger than 30 in good health. CDR3s include the opening cysteine and the closing phenylalanine or tryptophan. Fields, in order: J gene, V gene, CDR3 protein.

J gene: TRBJ2-1; V gene: TRBV7-9; CDR3 protein: CASSLVGGQAEQFF
J gene: TRBJ2-7; V gene: TRBV10-1; CDR3 protein: CASSGGPSGNSYEQYF
J gene: TRBJ2-7; V gene: TRBV10-3; CDR3 protein: CAISDSELTYEQYF
J gene: TRBJ1-2; V gene: TRBV6-1; CDR3 protein: CASRGTVLNYGYTF
J gene: TRBJ2-5; V gene: TRBV2; CDR3 protein: CASKINRGSETQYF
J gene: TRBJ2-7; V gene: TRBV6-5; CDR3 protein: CASRQAGNSYEQYF
J gene: TRBJ1-4; V gene: TRBV2; CDR3 protein: CASSEAPYPGGEKLFF
J gene: TRBJ2-1; V gene: TRBV7-9; CDR3 protein: CASSLAGISGYQFF
J gene: TRBJ2-3; V gene: TRBV6-5; CDR3 protein: CASSKSAGAGDTQYF
J gene: TRBJ1-2; V gene: TRBV9; CDR3 protein: CATTRGRTNYGYTF
J gene: TRBJ2-6; V gene: TRBV11-3; CDR3 protein: CASSPGTGDSGANVLTF
J gene: TRBJ1-1; V gene: TRBV6-1; CDR3 protein: CASSQGSRAFF
J gene: TRBJ1-4; V gene: TRBV5-1; CDR3 protein: CASSLGGINEKLFF
J gene: TRBJ2-5; V gene: TRBV11-2; CDR3 protein: CASSPPGGRETQYF
J gene: TRBJ2-7; V gene: TRBV2; CDR3 protein: CASKSERGTYEQYF
J gene: TRBJ2-7; V gene: TRBV5-6; CDR3 protein: CASNRARGGYEQYF
J gene: TRBJ1-5; V gene: TRBV19; CDR3 protein: CASSKPYRDGNQPQHF
J gene: TRBJ1-6; V gene: TRBV4-1; CDR3 protein: CASSQGDRGTSPLHF
J gene: TRBJ2-4; V gene: TRBV7-9; CDR3 protein: CASSLTDRDQYF
J gene: TRBJ2-1; V gene: TRBV5-4; CDR3 protein: CASSSDRPGGEQFF
J gene: TRBJ1-1; V gene: TRBV7-2; CDR3 protein: CASSYGSTEAFF
J gene: TRBJ1-5; V gene: TRBV29-1; CDR3 protein: CSVEEGGNQPQHF
J gene: TRBJ2-1; V gene: TRBV6-5; CDR3 protein: CASSSPGSYEQFF
J gene: TRBJ2-3; V gene: TRBV6-6; CDR3 protein: CASSTGLAGADTQYF
J gene: TRBJ1-4; V gene: TRBV4-1; CDR3 protein: CASSQVVGEKLFF
J gene: TRBJ2-2; V gene: TRBV6-5; CDR3 protein: CASSRGGNTGELFF
J gene: TRBJ1-1; V gene: TRBV11-2; CDR3 protein: CASSLIAGNTEAFF
J gene: TRBJ1-6; V gene: TRBV7-2; CDR3 protein: CASSLSFSLNSPLHF
J gene: TRBJ1-5; V gene: TRBV4-1; CDR3 protein: CASSQPTGTVDSNQPQHF
J gene: TRBJ2-1; V gene: TRBV18; CDR3 protein: CASSPDRNEQFF
J gene: TRBJ1-2; V gene: TRBV27; CDR3 protein: CASSLSIGYGYTF